In its sample, the clone carrying this T cell receptor (beta chain) was seen many times. As yet, its antigen is unknown. The source of the sample is a study of post-analysis software for immune sequencing data. Study-wide context: Recorded disease courses covered relapsing-remitting, secondary progressive and progressive-relapsing multiple sclerosis. Some patients had no subtype annotation. Notes on the study in general: Among roughly 5 TRBV segments more frequent in patients than controls were TRBV5-6, TRBV5-1 and TRBV20-1. Same-batch samples co-clustered strongly by F measure.

Researchers reported that TCR beta cDNA libraries carried unique molecular identifiers. TCRdb redid the calling of the PCR reads with MiXCR, one entry per CDR3 protein. The sample includes some 690,000 distinct CDR3 sequences, 30% of them seen just once. The CDR3 consists of 15 residues. The V segment lost 4 bases and the J segment 5 bases; nucleotides outside the gene matches: 8. From germline, CDR1 is MRHNA and CDR2 SNTAGT. This rearrangement joins TRBV6-4 to TRBJ2-1; 7 nucleotides agree with TRBD2. Sequencing was performed on blood. This TCR was sampled from a girl under 18 with multiple sclerosis. CDR3: CASSVSSGGNNEQFF. For the CDR3, the DNA is TGTGCCAGCAGTGTTTCTTCCGGGGGGAACAATGAGCAGTTCTTC.